The sequence of this T cell receptor beta chain was determined in a study of beta chain features in type 1 diabetes. Sequencing targeted expressed TCRB transcripts, as all isolated RNA had been reverse transcribed. The method was immunoSEQ multiplex PCR; TCRdb's version includes in-frame clones alone and lacks a portion of them. The data show 200,000 to 250,000 clones, approximately 16% seen once. Sorting based on CD45RO/CCR7/CD25/CD127/CD95/CD27 separated CD4+ naive, central memory, regulatory and stem cell-like memory cells. Each sorted fraction was over 95% pure. Findings and caveats of the study: Across all four CD4+ subsets, people with type 1 diabetes showed modestly shorter TCRB CDR3s. The study notes PCR might favor shorter templates equally in patients and controls.

Comment on this clone: Its antigen is currently unknown.

The CDR3 consists of 14 residues. Losses at the gene ends were 7 bases for V and 6 bases for J; bases not matched to a gene: 9. From germline, CDR1 is SGHRS and CDR2 YFSETQ. The rearrangement uses TRBV5-1 and TRBJ2-1, with 8 bases fitting TRBD2. Specimen: naive CD4+ T cells from blood. The source is a man younger than 40 with type 1 diabetes. The CDR3 is CASSDPSGSNEQFF. The CDR3 coding sequence is TGCGCCAGCTCCGACCCTAGCGGGTCCAATGAGCAGTTCTTC.